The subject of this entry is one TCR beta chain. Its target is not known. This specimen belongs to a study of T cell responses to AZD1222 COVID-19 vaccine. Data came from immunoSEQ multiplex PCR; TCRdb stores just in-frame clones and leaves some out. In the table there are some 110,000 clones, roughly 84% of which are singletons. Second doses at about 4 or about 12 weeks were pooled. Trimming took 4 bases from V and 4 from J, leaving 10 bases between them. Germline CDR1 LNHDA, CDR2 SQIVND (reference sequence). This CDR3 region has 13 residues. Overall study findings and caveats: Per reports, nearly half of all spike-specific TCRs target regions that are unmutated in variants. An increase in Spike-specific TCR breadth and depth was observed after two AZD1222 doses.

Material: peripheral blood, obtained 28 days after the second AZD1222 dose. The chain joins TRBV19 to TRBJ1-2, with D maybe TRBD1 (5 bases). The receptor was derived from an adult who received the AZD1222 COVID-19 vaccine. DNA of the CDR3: TGTGCCAGTAGTACCGGACAAGGCTATGGCTACACCTTC. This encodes CASSTGQGYGYTF.